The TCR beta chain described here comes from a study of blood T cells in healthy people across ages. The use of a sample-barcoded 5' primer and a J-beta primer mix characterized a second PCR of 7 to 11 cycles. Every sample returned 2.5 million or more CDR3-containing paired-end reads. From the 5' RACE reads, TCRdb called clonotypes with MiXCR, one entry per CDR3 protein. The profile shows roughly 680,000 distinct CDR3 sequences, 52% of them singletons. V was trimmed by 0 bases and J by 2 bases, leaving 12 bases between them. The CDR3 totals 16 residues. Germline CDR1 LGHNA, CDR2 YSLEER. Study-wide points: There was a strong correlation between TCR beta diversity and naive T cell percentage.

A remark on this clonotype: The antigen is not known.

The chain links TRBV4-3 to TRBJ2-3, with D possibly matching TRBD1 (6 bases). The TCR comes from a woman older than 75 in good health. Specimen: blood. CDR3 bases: TGCGCCAGCAGCCAAGATCAAGGGGGAATCACAGATACGCAGTATTTT. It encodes CASSQDQGGITDTQYF.